This record covers a single TCR beta chain. Its matching antigen is unknown. PCR was performed using 60 Vbeta and 13 Jbeta primers. Repertoires were generated with immunoSEQ multiplex PCR, while TCRdb's copy carries only in-frame clones and drops some. The sample yields about 79,000 clones, under 70% seen once. The entry originates in a study of cytomegalovirus exposure and HLA in healthy donors. Study conclusions and caveats: Later on, analysis showed that most CMV-associated TCR beta chains appeared to be HLA-restricted.

The clonotype was recovered from a woman aged 45-60 years in good health and CMV-seropositive. Input material: PBMCs.

The CDR3 spells CASSSTGGGYGYTF. The CDR3, as DNA: TGTGCCAGCAGCTCGACAGGGGGGGGCTATGGCTACACCTTC. V is TRBV7-3 and J is TRBJ1-2; 9 nucleotides agree with TRBD1. CDR1 and CDR2 (germline): SGHTA, FQGTGA. Trimming removed 4 bases from V and 4 bases from J; junction bases left unmatched: 4. The CDR3 has 14 residues.